This entry is about one T cell receptor (beta chain). The sample is drawn from a study of blood T cell repertoires in COVID-19. Before being deemed recovered, Cohort 3 donors had two negative PCRs, clearance, or symptom resolution. TCRdb keeps only in-frame clones here, not all; method: immunoSEQ multiplex PCR. The sample lists 200,000 or so clones, around 90% occurring once. The source of this sequence is a young woman who had recovered from COVID-19. The source material was PBMCs or T cells enriched from blood (not recorded which).

DNA of the CDR3: TGCGCCAGCAGCCCAGTGGAAGCTTTCTTT. Its translation: CASSPVEAFF. V gene TRBV4-1 combines with J gene TRBJ1-1; D is undetermined. V shed 4 bases and J shed 8 bases, with 5 bases lying between them. CDR3 length: 10 residues. Germline V gene data show CDR1 as MGHRA and CDR2 as YSYEKL.